The clone carrying this T cell receptor (beta chain) occurred many times. Its matching antigen is unknown. Amplification of TCR beta CDR3 regions used RNA as the template. The HTBI set primed first-round TCR CDR3 RT-PCR. TCRdb processed the multiplex PCR reads anew with MiXCR; each CDR3 protein has one entry. The sample includes some 720,000 distinct CDR3 sequences, about 17% seen only once; the top ten take approximately 8.4%. This record comes from a study of T cells in Graves' hyperthyroidism and ophthalmopathy. Study results and caveats: In the analysis, a 13 V-J model separated ophthalmopathy from stable hyperthyroidism.

The specimen sequenced was blood. The receptor was isolated from a man younger than 35 with Graves' hyperthyroidism.

The CDR3 bases are TGTGCCAGCAGTTTCGAGGGAGTTGGAGATACGCAGTATTTT. This gives the protein CASSFEGVGDTQYF. The chain employs TRBV28 and TRBJ2-3, with a tentative D call TRBD2 (5 bases). The germline gives CDR1 MDHEN, CDR2 SYDVKM. This CDR3 has 14 amino acids. Trimming removed 3 bases from V and 5 bases from J, with 12 bases in between.